This T cell receptor beta chain came from a study of blood T cell repertoires in COVID-19. Study-level information: Researchers got acute and convalescent COVID-19 samples from the United States, Italy and Spain.

Authors' processing steps: Amplifying reference gene primers gave estimates of nucleated cell counts. Libraries were prepared by immunoSEQ multiplex PCR; TCRdb keeps only in-frame clonotypes and omits some of them. V and J calls and clone size are given by that table; D and trimming were obtained from the DNA. The repertoire has approximately 190,000 clones, around nine tenths of them found once; the top ten carry roughly 6%. V was clipped by 3 bases and J by 10 bases; unmatched bases: 4. This CDR3 has 14 amino acids. The germline gives CDR1 SEHNR, CDR2 FQNEAQ (reference sequence). The rearrangement joins TRBV7-9 to TRBJ2-4, with TRBD2 matching 12 bases. The receptor comes from a woman aged 40 to 50 who had recovered from COVID-19. Sequenced material: peripheral blood. CDR3 in amino acids: CASSFDGLAGIQYF. The CDR3 DNA sequence: TGTGCCAGCAGCTTCGACGGACTAGCGGGGATTCAGTACTTC.